The 5 T cell receptor beta chains presented below share a single source sample, sequenced in a study of blood T cells in healthy people across ages. Combining a sample-barcoded 5' primer with a J-beta primer mix, a second PCR ran for roughly 7 to 12 cycles. TCRdb recomputed calls from the 5' RACE reads with MiXCR, one row per CDR3 protein. The table lists about 1.7 million distinct CDR3 sequences, over 25% of them singletons. Sequencing used blood. These TCRs come from a woman in her 30s in good health.

V is TRBV2 and J is TRBJ1-2; D unclear. With 6 bases removed from V and 2 bases from J, the gap between germline ends came to 10 bases. Germline lookup yields CDR1 SNHLY and CDR2 FYNNEI. The CDR3 extends over 13 amino acids. CDR3 protein: CASRGSENYGYTF. In DNA, the CDR3 is TGTGCCAGCAGGGGGTCAGAGAACTATGGCTACACCTTC.

This clonotype came up a few times. The chain links TRBV3-1 to TRBJ2-7; D gene unclear. Near its end, the DNA agrees better with TRBJ2-5, so the J call may be wrong. The CDR3 is 12 residues long. Germline CDR1 and CDR2: LGHDT and YNNKEL (reference sequence). CDR3 sequence (DNA): TGTGCCAGCAGCCAAACGAAGGGGACCCAGTACTTC. Translated, it gives CASSQTKGTQYF.

A note on this clonotype: Germline is not matched at one junction end, which may reflect a read error. The CDR3 region is CAGSRTGGYNEQFF. Written as DNA, the CDR3 is TGTGCCGGCAGCAGGACAGGGGGCTACAATGAGCAGTTCTTC. The chain carries TRBV11-2 and TRBJ2-1, with 10 bases identical to TRBD1. Germline V gives CDR1 SGHAT, CDR2 FQNNGV. The CDR3 covers 14 residues.

Turning to this clonotype: The junction departs from germline at one end; a sequencing error may be responsible. This chain connects TRBV7-9 to TRBJ2-5, with 9 bases that match TRBD2. The CDR3 is 16 residues long. Germline V gene sequence: CDR1 SEHNR, CDR2 FQNEAQ (reference sequence). The CDR3 region is CVSSFPRTSEQETQYF. The CDR3 region has the DNA TGTGTCAGCAGCTTCCCCCGGACTAGCGAGCAAGAGACCCAGTACTTC.

The chain carries TRBV2 and TRBJ1-2; D gene unclear. There are 15 residues in the CDR3. V lost 3 bases and J lost 4, with 15 bases in between. Germline CDR1 and CDR2: SNHLY and FYNNEI. CDR3 in DNA: TGTGCCAGCAGTGACAACCTGAACCCGATCTATGGCTACACCTTC. Residues: CASSDNLNPIYGYTF.